The clone carrying this T cell receptor (beta chain) turned up a few times. Antigen specificity is unknown. This CDR3 region has 16 residues. V gave up 1 base and J gave up 0 bases, with 13 bases separating them. Germline CDR1 reads LNHNV; CDR2 reads YYDKDF (reference sequence). This entry comes from a study of cytotoxic CD8 clonotypes in ibrutinib-treated CLL. Study at large: Patient counts were some 11 relapsed/refractory, roughly 15 treatment-naive and some 17 IGHV unmutated. Partial responders around 24, complete 2; approximately 12 progressed and approximately 15 stayed in remission by median roughly 6 years. Whole-study results and caveats: While tracking circulating CD8+ T-cell counts, baseline clonality exceeded that of age-matched healthy donors.

Extraction of around 2.2 micrograms of genomic DNA from cryopreserved PBMCs supplied material for TCR beta libraries. Generated by immunoSEQ multiplex PCR, the TCRdb table keeps only in-frame clones and is missing some. The repertoire holds about 300,000 clones, with 65% to 85% as singletons. This chain connects TRBV15 to TRBJ2-7; D call uncertain. The TCR sequence derives from a human donor with chronic lymphocytic leukemia. The sequencing here drew on PBMCs, taken at disease progression, from a patient treated with ibrutinib. The CDR3 region has the DNA TGTGCCACCAGCAGAGGTGCAGGACCACACTCCTACGAGCAGTACTTC. It encodes CATSRGAGPHSYEQYF. The full variable domain, in which reference TRBV15 and TRBJ2-7 provide the parts outside the CDR3, is DAMVIQNPRYQVTQFGKPVTLSCSQTLNHNVMYWYQQKSSQAPKLLFHYYDKDFNNEADTPDNFQSRRPNTSFCFLDIRSPGLGDTAMYLCATSRGAGPHSYEQYFGPGTRLTVT.